This T cell receptor (beta chain) was identified in a study of liver allograft versus peripheral blood T cells. The wider study: Repertoires of T cell receptors in transplanted livers were compared with recipients' peripheral blood repertoires.

This clonotype was counted at least ten times. What it recognizes is unknown. Germline is not matched at one junction end, which may reflect a read error. In germline, CDR1 is MNHEY, CDR2 SVGAGI. The CDR3 length is 15 residues. TCRdb re-derived calls from the reads in MiXCR, one entry per CDR3 protein. The repertoire holds over 9,000 distinct CDR3 sequences, with around 20% as singletons. Whole-study results and caveats: Reportedly, the T cell receptor repertoires inside liver allografts were not the same as those in peripheral blood.

This TCR derives from a human patient who had a liver transplant. Some T cells here may be from the graft donor. V usage is TRBV6-5 and J usage is TRBJ2-7; D may be TRBD1 or TRBD2 (5 bases each). The CDR3 region has the DNA TGTGCCAGCAGCTACTCCGGGGCGTCCCCCTACGAGCAGTACTTC. It yields the protein CASSYSGASPYEQYF.